The 4 T cell receptor beta chains in this list originate from one sample, sequenced in a study of T cells after somatic rescue of genetic block. TCRdb keeps only in-frame clones here, not all; method: immunoSEQ multiplex PCR. The sample yields under 150,000 clones, about 93% seen once. Sequencing input: peripheral blood mononuclear cells (PBMCs). These TCRs come from a woman younger than 30.

This clone was counted once. The chain joins TRBV5-6 to TRBJ2-2; 10 positions match TRBD1. Trimming removed 4 bases from V and 2 bases from J; junction bases left unmatched: 2. CDR1 and CDR2 (germline): SGHDT, YYEEEE. The CDR3 has 15 amino acids. This chain's CDR3 is CASSETGGNTGELFF. The CDR3 DNA is TGTGCCAGCAGCGAGACAGGGGGCAACACCGGGGAGCTGTTTTTT.

The CDR3 DNA reads as TGCGCCAGCAGCCAAGAATACGACGGGCTCTCACCCCTCCACTTT. Its translation is CASSQEYDGLSPLHF. V and J are TRBV4-3 and TRBJ1-6; no reliable D call. V was pared by 0 bases and J by 10 bases, with 13 bases between. The CDR3 has 15 residues. The germline V gene has CDR1 LGHNA and CDR2 YSLEER.

The chain recombines TRBV5-5 with TRBJ1-6, with D uncertain. The CDR3 covers 13 residues. The germline gives CDR1 SGHKS, CDR2 YYEKEE (reference sequence). The V end was cut by 0 bases, the J end by 10 bases, with 8 bases between. CDR3 nucleotide sequence: TGTGCCAGCAGCTTGGAGGCAGAATCACCCCTCCACTTT. Its translation is CASSLEAESPLHF. Full variable domain (outside the CDR3, taken from reference TRBV5-5 and TRBJ1-6): DAGVTQSPTHLIKTRGQQVTLRCSPISGHKSVSWYQQVLGQGPQFIFQYYEKEERGRGNFPDRFSARQFPNYSSELNVNALLLGDSALYLCASSLEAESPLHFGNGTRLTVT.

The chain's CDR3 is CAWSPTTLGYGYTF. The CDR3, as DNA: TGTGCCTGGAGTCCTACGACGCTCGGCTATGGCTACACCTTC. The rearrangement links TRBV30 to TRBJ1-2, with no clear D. The V gene's germline CDR1 is GTSNPN and CDR2 SVGIG (reference sequence). The CDR3 covers 14 residues. V was trimmed by 2 bases and J by 4 bases, leaving 14 bases between them. The full variable domain, with the rest looked up from reference TRBV30 and TRBJ1-2, is SQTIHQWPATLVQPVGSPLSLECTVEGTSNPNLYWYRQAAGRGLQLLFYSVGIGQISSEVPQNLSASRPQDRQFILSSKKLLLSDSGFYLCAWSPTTLGYGYTFGSGTRLTVV.